This T cell receptor (beta chain) was retrieved from a study of blood T cell repertoires in COVID-19. Study-level background: Samples came from the United States, Italy and Spain, spanning acute and convalescent COVID-19. The cDNA or gDNA used as material had been derived from T cells, B-cell-depleted T cells, or PBMCs.

Germline V CDR1 and CDR2: LNHDA, SQIVND (reference sequence). With 4 bases clipped from V and 6 bases from J, the junction kept 7 bases outside the gene matches. CDR3 length: 14 amino acids. In the source study's methods: By means of reference gene primer amplification, nucleated cell counts were estimated. This table comes from immunoSEQ multiplex PCR, and its TCRdb copy is limited to in-frame clones, with some not included. The D gene and trimming were derived from the DNA, and the V and J assignments and clone size from that table. In the table there are approximately 400,000 clones, around 89% of which are singletons. Seattle cases were enrolled at active infection and followed longitudinally.

The receptor comes from a woman between 45 and 65 years old with COVID-19, enrolled during active disease. The specimen sequenced was peripheral blood. This rearrangement joins TRBV19 to TRBJ1-1; TRBD1 matches at 8 bases. The DNA of the CDR3 is TGTGCCAGTAGTACGGGGACAGGAGGCGCTGAAGCTTTCTTT. Its translation is CASSTGTGGAEAFF.